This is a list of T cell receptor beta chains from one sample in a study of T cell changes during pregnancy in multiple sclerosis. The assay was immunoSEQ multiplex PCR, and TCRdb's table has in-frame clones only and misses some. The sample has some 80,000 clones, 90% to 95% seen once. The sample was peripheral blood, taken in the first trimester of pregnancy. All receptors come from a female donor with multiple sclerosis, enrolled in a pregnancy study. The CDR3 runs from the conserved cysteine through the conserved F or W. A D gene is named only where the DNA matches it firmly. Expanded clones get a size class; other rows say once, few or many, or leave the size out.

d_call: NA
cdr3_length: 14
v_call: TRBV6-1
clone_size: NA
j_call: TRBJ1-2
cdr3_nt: TGTGCCAGCAGTGAAGCGCGGGCAGTCTATGGCTACACCTTC
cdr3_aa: CASSEARAVYGYTF

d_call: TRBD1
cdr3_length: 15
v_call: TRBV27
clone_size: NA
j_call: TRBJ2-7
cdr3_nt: TGTGCCAGCAGTTTAGCTGACAGGGTTGTCTACGAGCAGTACTTC
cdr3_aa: CASSLADRVVYEQYF

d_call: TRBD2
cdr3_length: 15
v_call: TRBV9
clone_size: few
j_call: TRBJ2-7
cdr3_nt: TGTGCCAGCAGCCCCCGGACTAGCGGGACGTACGAGCAGTACTTC
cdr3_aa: CASSPRTSGTYEQYF

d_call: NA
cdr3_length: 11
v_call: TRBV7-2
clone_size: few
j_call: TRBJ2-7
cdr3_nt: TGTGCCAGCAGCCTGGGGAGGGAGCAGTACTTC
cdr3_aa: CASSLGREQYF

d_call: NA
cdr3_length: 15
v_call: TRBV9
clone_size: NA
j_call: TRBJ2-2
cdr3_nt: TGTGCCAGCAGCCTTACGACAGGGAACACCGGGGAGCTGTTTTTT
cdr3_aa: CASSLTTGNTGELFF

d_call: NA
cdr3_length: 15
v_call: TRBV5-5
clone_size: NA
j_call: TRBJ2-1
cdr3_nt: TGTGCCAGCAGCAACAGCAGGGCCGCCTACAATGAGCAGTTCTTC
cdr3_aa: CASSNSRAAYNEQFF

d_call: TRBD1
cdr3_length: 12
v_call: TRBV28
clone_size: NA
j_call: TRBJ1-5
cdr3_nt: TGTGCCGGACAGGATAGCAATCAGCCCCAGCATTTT
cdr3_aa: CAGQDSNQPQHF

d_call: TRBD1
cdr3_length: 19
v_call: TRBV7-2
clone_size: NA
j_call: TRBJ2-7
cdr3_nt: TGTGCCAGCAAAATCCGGGACAGCGCCCTACTCGGCCACTCCTACGAGCAGTACTTC
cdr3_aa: CASKIRDSALLGHSYEQYF

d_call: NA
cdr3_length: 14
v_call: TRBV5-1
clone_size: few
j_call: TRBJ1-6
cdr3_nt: TGCGCCAGCAGCTTGGGAGACTATAATTCACCCCTCCACTTT
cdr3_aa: CASSLGDYNSPLHF

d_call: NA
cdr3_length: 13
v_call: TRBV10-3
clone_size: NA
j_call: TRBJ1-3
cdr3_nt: TGTGCCATCAGGGACAGCTCTGGAAACACCATATATTTT
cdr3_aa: CAIRDSSGNTIYF

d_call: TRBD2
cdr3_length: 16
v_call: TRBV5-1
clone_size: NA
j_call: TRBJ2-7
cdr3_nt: TGCGCCAGCAGCCGTAAGATAGCGGGGGGTTCCTACGAGCAGTACTTC
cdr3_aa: CASSRKIAGGSYEQYF

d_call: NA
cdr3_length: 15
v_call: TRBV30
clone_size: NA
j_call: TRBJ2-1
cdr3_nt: TGTGCCTGGAATCCACCTTTGAGGGACTCAAATGAGCAGTTCTTC
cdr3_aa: CAWNPPLRDSNEQFF

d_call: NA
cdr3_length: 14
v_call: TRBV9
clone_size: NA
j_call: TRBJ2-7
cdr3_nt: TGTGCCAGCAGCGTAGCAGGGTTCCCTTACGAGCAGTACTTC
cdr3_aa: CASSVAGFPYEQYF

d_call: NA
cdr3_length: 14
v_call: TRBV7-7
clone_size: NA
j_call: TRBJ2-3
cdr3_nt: TGTGCCAGCAGCTTGGACACTTTCACAGATACGCAGTATTTT
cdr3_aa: CASSLDTFTDTQYF

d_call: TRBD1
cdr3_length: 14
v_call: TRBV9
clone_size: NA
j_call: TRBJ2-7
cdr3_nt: TGTGCCAGCAGCGCCTCCGGGACAGCCTACGAGCAGTACTTC
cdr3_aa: CASSASGTAYEQYF

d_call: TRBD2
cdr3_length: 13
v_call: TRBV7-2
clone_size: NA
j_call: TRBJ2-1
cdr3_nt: TGTGCCAGCAGCCGGGGGGGATACAATGAGCAGTTCTTC
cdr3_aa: CASSRGGYNEQFF

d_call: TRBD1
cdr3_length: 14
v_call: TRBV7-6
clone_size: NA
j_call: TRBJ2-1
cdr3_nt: TGTGCCAGCAGCCGCGGACAGGGGACGAATGAGCAGTTCTTC
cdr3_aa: CASSRGQGTNEQFF

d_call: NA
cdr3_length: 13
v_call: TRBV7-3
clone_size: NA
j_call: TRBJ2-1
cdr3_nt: TGTGCCAGCAGCGGAGGACTCAACAATGAGCAGTTCTTC
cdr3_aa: CASSGGLNNEQFF

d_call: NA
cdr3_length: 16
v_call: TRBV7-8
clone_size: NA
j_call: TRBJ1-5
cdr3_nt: TGTGCCAGCAGCTTAGGTTCAGGCCTCCCAGGTCAGCCCCAGCATTTT
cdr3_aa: CASSLGSGLPGQPQHF

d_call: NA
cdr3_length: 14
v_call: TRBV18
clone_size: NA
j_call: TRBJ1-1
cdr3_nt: TGTGCCAGCTCGGCCGCGGAGGGGAACACTGAAGCTTTCTTT
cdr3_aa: CASSAAEGNTEAFF

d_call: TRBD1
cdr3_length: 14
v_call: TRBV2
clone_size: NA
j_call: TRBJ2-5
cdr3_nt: TGTGCCAGCAAACCGGGACAGGGAGGGAAGACCCAGTACTTC
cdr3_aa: CASKPGQGGKTQYF

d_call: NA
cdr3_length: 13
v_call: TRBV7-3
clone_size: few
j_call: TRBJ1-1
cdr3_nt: TGTGCCAGCAGCTTGGGAGGAAACGCTGAAGCTTTCTTT
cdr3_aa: CASSLGGNAEAFF

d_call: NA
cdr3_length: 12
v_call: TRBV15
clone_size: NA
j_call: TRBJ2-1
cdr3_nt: TGTGCCACCAGCAGAGAACAGAGTGAGCAGTTCTTC
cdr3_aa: CATSREQSEQFF

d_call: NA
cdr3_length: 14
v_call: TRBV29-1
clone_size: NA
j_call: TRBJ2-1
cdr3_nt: TGCAGCGTTGGACCCCTCTGGGCGGCGGGTGAGCAGTTCTTC
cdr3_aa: CSVGPLWAAGEQFF

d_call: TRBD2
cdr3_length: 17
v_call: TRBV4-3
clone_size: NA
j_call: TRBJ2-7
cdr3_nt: TGCGCCAGCAGCCAATCTGCCTCGGGACTAGCGGACTACGAGCAGTACTTC
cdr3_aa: CASSQSASGLADYEQYF

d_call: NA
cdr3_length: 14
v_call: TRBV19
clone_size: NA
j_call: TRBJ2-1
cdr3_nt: TGTGCCAGTAGTCTTTTAGGGACTTCCAATGAGCAGTTCTTC
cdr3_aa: CASSLLGTSNEQFF

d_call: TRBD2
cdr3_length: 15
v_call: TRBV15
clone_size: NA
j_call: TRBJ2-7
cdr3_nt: TGTGCCACCAGCAGCGTGTCGGGAGGAGGGGACGAGCAGTACTTC
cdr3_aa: CATSSVSGGGDEQYF

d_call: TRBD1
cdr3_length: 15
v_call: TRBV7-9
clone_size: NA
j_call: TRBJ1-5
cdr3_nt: TGTGCCAGCAGCTTAGGGGGGACAGGGAATCAGCCCCAGCATTTT
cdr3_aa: CASSLGGTGNQPQHF

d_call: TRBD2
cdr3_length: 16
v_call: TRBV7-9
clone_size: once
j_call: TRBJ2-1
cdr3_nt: TGTGCCAGCAGCCTACTAGCGTTGAGCTCCTACAATGAGCAGTTCTTC
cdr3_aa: CASSLLALSSYNEQFF

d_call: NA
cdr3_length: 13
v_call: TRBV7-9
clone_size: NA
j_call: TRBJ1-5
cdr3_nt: TGTGCCAGCAGCTCACAGAGCAATCAGCCCCAGCATTTT
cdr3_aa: CASSSQSNQPQHF

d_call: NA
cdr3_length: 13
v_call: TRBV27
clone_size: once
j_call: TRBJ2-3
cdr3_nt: TGTGCCAGCAGTTTGCAGAGCACAGATACGCAGTATTTT
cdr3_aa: CASSLQSTDTQYF

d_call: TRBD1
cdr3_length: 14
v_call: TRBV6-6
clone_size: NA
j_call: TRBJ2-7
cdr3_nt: TGTGCCAGCACACCGGGACAGGGCAACTACGAGCAGTACTTC
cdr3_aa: CASTPGQGNYEQYF

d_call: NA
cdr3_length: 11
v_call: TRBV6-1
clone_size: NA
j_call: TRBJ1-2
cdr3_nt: TGTGCCAGCAGGACAGTCTATGGCTACACCTTC
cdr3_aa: CASRTVYGYTF

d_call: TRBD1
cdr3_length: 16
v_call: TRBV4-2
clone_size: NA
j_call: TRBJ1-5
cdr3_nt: TGTGCCAGCAGCCAAGATCCGGACAGGGAGGATCAGCCCCAGCATTTT
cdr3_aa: CASSQDPDREDQPQHF

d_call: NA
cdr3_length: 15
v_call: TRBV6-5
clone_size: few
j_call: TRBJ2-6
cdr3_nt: TGTGCCAGCAAGCCCAGGCCCTCTGGGGCCAACGTCCTGACTTTC
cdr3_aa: CASKPRPSGANVLTF

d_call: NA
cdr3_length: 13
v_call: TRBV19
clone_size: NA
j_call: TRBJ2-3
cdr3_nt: TGTGCCAGTAGCGGGTTGAGCACAGATACGCAGTATTTT
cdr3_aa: CASSGLSTDTQYF

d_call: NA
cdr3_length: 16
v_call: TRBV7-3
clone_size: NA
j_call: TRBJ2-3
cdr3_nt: TGTGCCAGCAGCTTCATTGCCCGGGGTACCACAGATACGCAGTATTTT
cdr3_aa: CASSFIARGTTDTQYF

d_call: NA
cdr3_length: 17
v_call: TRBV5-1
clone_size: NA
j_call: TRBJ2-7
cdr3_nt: TGCGCCAGCTGCCCCCTCGGGGGGCCCGTAATCCGGTACGAGCAGTACTTC
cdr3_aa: CASCPLGGPVIRYEQYF

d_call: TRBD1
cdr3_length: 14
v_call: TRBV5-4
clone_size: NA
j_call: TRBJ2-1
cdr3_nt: TGTGCCAGCAGCTGGGGACAGGGTGGTTTTGAGCAGTTCTTC
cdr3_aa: CASSWGQGGFEQFF